A selection of T cell receptor beta chains follows, all from one sample in a study of cytomegalovirus exposure and HLA in healthy donors. The data were produced by immunoSEQ multiplex PCR, yet TCRdb's version contains in-frame clones alone and is incomplete. Of 80,000 to 100,000 clones in the sample, approximately 71% were seen once. The sample was PBMCs. These receptors were obtained from a woman between 18 and 29 years old in good health and CMV-seropositive. Each CDR3 is given with its conserved first and last residue. A D gene is named only where the DNA matches it firmly. Expanded clones are given a class, and other clones once, few, many or no size at all.

TRBJ1-2,TRBV6-6,-,-,TGTGCCAGCAGAACTTTGGGGGCTCACTATGGCTACACCTTC,CASRTLGAHYGYTF
TRBJ2-7,TRBV6-1,-,-,TGTGCCAGCAGTGAAGCCCACGGACACCTATACGAGCAGTACTTC,CASSEAHGHLYEQYF
TRBJ2-3,TRBV5-1,-,TRBD2,TGCGCCAGCAGCACGGGACTAGCGGGAGCGACAGATACGCAGTATTTT,CASSTGLAGATDTQYF
TRBJ1-1,TRBV29-1,once,-,TGCAGCGCCTTGAACACTGAAGCTTTCTTT,CSALNTEAFF
TRBJ2-3,TRBV7-8,few,TRBD2,TGTGCCAGCAGCATAAAAGCGGGATGGAGCACAGATACGCAGTATTTT,CASSIKAGWSTDTQYF
TRBJ1-6,TRBV4-1,-,-,TGCGCCAGCACCCCGGGAGGGGTTGTTTTTAATTCACCCCTCCACTTT,CASTPGGVVFNSPLHF
TRBJ2-7,TRBV5-6,-,TRBD1,TGTGCCAGCAGCTTTTCACCCGGACAGGGTTCCTACGAGCAGTACTTC,CASSFSPGQGSYEQYF
TRBJ2-1,TRBV7-6,few,-,TGTGCCAGCAGCCCTCCCAGGGCCGGGAATGAGCAGTTCTTC,CASSPPRAGNEQFF
TRBJ1-1,TRBV6-5,-,-,TGTGCCAGCAGTTACTCGACAGCTAACACTGAAGCTTTCTTT,CASSYSTANTEAFF
TRBJ2-7,TRBV28,-,TRBD1,TGTGCCAGCAGGCGGACAGGGGGCTACGAGCAGTACTTC,CASRRTGGYEQYF
TRBJ2-1,TRBV7-3,few,TRBD1,TGTGCCAGCGCCCTGAGAGAGGGGGCTATTCAAGGCAATGAGCAGTTCTTC,CASALREGAIQGNEQFF
TRBJ1-4,TRBV6-5,-,-,TGTGCCAGCAGCCAAACAGGGTCTAATGAAAAACTGTTTTTT,CASSQTGSNEKLFF
TRBJ1-1,TRBV5-5,once,-,TGTGCCAGCAGCTTGGGGTACGGGAACACTGAAGCTTTCTTT,CASSLGYGNTEAFF
TRBJ2-5,TRBV19,-,-,TGTGCCAGTAGTATGACCGGGAGAAGGGGCGAGACCCAGTACTTC,CASSMTGRRGETQYF
TRBJ2-3,TRBV13,-,TRBD2,TGTGCCAGCACCCCCCTGAGCGGGGGGGCGGATACGCAGTATTTT,CASTPLSGGADTQYF
TRBJ2-7,TRBV5-5,-,-,TGTGCCAGCAGCTTGGTAACAGCGGTGGAGGAGCAGTACTTC,CASSLVTAVEEQYF
TRBJ2-2,TRBV27,once,-,TGTGCCAGCAGTTCCAAACCTACAGGGCCCGGGGAGCTGTTTTTT,CASSSKPTGPGELFF
TRBJ2-5,TRBV7-2,-,TRBD2,TGTGCCAGCAGCACGGGACTAGCGGGGGGAGGAGAGACCCAGTACTTC,CASSTGLAGGGETQYF
TRBJ2-2,TRBV9,few,TRBD1,TGTGCCAGCAGCTCCTCCTGGGGACAGCCGCTTAACACCGGGGAGCTGTTTTTT,CASSSSWGQPLNTGELFF
TRBJ2-7,TRBV18,few,-,TGTGCCAGCTCACTCCGGTCGGGGGCCTACGAGCAGTACTTC,CASSLRSGAYEQYF
TRBJ1-6,TRBV27,once,TRBD1,TGTGCCAGCAGGGACAGGGGTAGCTCACCCCTCCACTTT,CASRDRGSSPLHF
TRBJ2-2,TRBV25-1,-,-,TGTGCCAGCAGTCGAACACGGGGGGCAACGAACACCGGGGAGCTGTTTTTT,CASSRTRGATNTGELFF
TRBJ2-2,TRBV11-2,few,TRBD2,TGTGCCAGCAGCCGCCCTAGCGGAGTCGGGGAGCTGTTTTTT,CASSRPSGVGELFF
TRBJ2-2,TRBV4-2,-,TRBD1,TGTGCCAGCAGCAGATGGACAGGGGGCAGCACCGGGGAGCTGTTTTTT,CASSRWTGGSTGELFF
TRBJ2-6,TRBV7-8,-,-,TGTGCCAGCAGCTTGTTCCGGGACATGAACTCTGGGGCCAACGTCCTGACTTTC,CASSLFRDMNSGANVLTF
TRBJ2-1,TRBV6-1,-,TRBD1,TGTGCCACGCAGGGGGTTTACAATGAGCAGTTCTTC,CATQGVYNEQFF
TRBJ1-1,TRBV5-4,-,-,TGTGCCAGCAGCCCCGGACAGTACTCTACCGACACTGAAGCTTTCTTT,CASSPGQYSTDTEAFF
TRBJ2-5,TRBV9,few,-,TGTGCCAGCAGCGCTACAGGGCAAGAGACCCAGTACTTC,CASSATGQETQYF
TRBJ1-5,TRBV4-3,-,TRBD1,TGCGCCAGCAGCCGCGGGACAGGGAGCAATCAGCCCCAGCATTTT,CASSRGTGSNQPQHF